The rows below give T cell receptor beta chains drawn from one sample of a study of radiotherapy plus CTLA-4 blockade in lung cancer. Generated by immunoSEQ multiplex PCR, the TCRdb table keeps only in-frame clones and is missing some. The sample holds about 73,000 clones, around nine tenths seen once. The source was peripheral blood, collected from a patient treated with radiotherapy plus ipilimumab. These TCRs come from a human donor with non-small cell lung cancer that progressed on radiotherapy plus ipilimumab. Both conserved end residues are part of each CDR3. D genes are given only for firm matches. For some rows the clone size is stated as once, few or many, or as a class when expanded; others skip it.

V gene: TRBV29-1
clone size: -
J gene: TRBJ2-1
D gene: -
CDR3 protein: CSVETPGPSYNEQFF
CDR3 DNA: TGCAGCGTTGAAACACCGGGCCCCTCCTACAATGAGCAGTTCTTC

V gene: TRBV18
clone size: -
J gene: TRBJ1-1
D gene: -
CDR3 protein: CASSPPGRNTEAFF
CDR3 DNA: TGTGCCAGCTCACCACCAGGTCGTAACACTGAAGCTTTCTTT

V gene: TRBV9
clone size: -
J gene: TRBJ2-1
D gene: -
CDR3 protein: CASSVGGGNNEQFF
CDR3 DNA: TGTGCCAGCAGCGTAGGAGGCGGGAACAATGAGCAGTTCTTC

V gene: TRBV28
clone size: -
J gene: TRBJ1-2
D gene: TRBD1
CDR3 protein: CASSQPSGQGARGYTF
CDR3 DNA: TGTGCCAGCAGCCAACCTTCGGGACAGGGGGCGCGAGGCTACACCTTC

V gene: TRBV4-1
clone size: -
J gene: TRBJ2-1
D gene: -
CDR3 protein: CASSQVWAGLPYNEQFF
CDR3 DNA: TGCGCCAGCAGCCAAGTTTGGGCCGGATTACCCTACAATGAGCAGTTCTTC

V gene: TRBV6-6
clone size: few
J gene: TRBJ2-1
D gene: -
CDR3 protein: CASNEDFRSFYNEQFF
CDR3 DNA: TGTGCCAGCAACGAGGACTTTCGGAGTTTCTACAATGAGCAGTTCTTC

V gene: TRBV30
clone size: -
J gene: TRBJ2-5
D gene: -
CDR3 protein: CAWSVRTSETQYF
CDR3 DNA: TGTGCCTGGAGTGTTCGGACGTCAGAGACCCAGTACTTC

V gene: TRBV6-1
clone size: -
J gene: TRBJ2-2
D gene: TRBD1
CDR3 protein: CASRGQGWETGELFF
CDR3 DNA: TGTGCCAGCAGGGGACAGGGATGGGAAACCGGGGAGCTGTTTTTT

V gene: TRBV15
clone size: -
J gene: TRBJ2-1
D gene: TRBD2
CDR3 protein: CATSRGREGVYNEQFF
CDR3 DNA: TGTGCCACCAGCAGAGGGCGGGAGGGTGTCTACAATGAGCAGTTCTTC

V gene: TRBV6-6
clone size: -
J gene: TRBJ1-4
D gene: TRBD1
CDR3 protein: CASSSTGGSEKLFF
CDR3 DNA: TGTGCCAGCAGTTCGACAGGGGGAAGCGAAAAACTGTTTTTT

V gene: TRBV5-1
clone size: -
J gene: TRBJ2-1
D gene: -
CDR3 protein: CASSLKSGNEQFF
CDR3 DNA: TGCGCCAGCAGCTTGAAGTCCGGCAATGAGCAGTTCTTC

V gene: TRBV28
clone size: -
J gene: TRBJ2-5
D gene: TRBD2
CDR3 protein: CASSSRTSGKETQYF
CDR3 DNA: TGTGCCAGCAGTTCCAGGACTAGCGGGAAAGAGACCCAGTACTTC

V gene: TRBV6-1
clone size: -
J gene: TRBJ2-1
D gene: TRBD2
CDR3 protein: CASSEMLAGAYNEQFF
CDR3 DNA: TGTGCCAGCAGTGAAATGTTAGCGGGAGCATACAATGAGCAGTTCTTC

V gene: TRBV27
clone size: -
J gene: TRBJ2-1
D gene: TRBD2
CDR3 protein: CASSFRGVGEQFF
CDR3 DNA: TGTGCCAGCAGTTTTCGGGGGGTTGGGGAGCAGTTCTTC

V gene: TRBV18
clone size: few
J gene: TRBJ2-1
D gene: -
CDR3 protein: CASSPAQLEQFF
CDR3 DNA: TGTGCCAGCTCCCCTGCCCAGCTAGAGCAGTTCTTC

V gene: TRBV10-3
clone size: -
J gene: TRBJ2-2
D gene: -
CDR3 protein: CAISWTKVTGELFF
CDR3 DNA: TGTGCCATCAGCTGGACTAAGGTCACCGGGGAGCTGTTTTTT

V gene: TRBV4-1
clone size: -
J gene: TRBJ2-4
D gene: -
CDR3 protein: CASSPLDLAKNIQYF
CDR3 DNA: TGCGCCAGCAGCCCACTTGACTTAGCCAAAAACATTCAGTACTTC

V gene: TRBV30
clone size: -
J gene: TRBJ2-5
D gene: TRBD2
CDR3 protein: CAWKSSGRETQYF
CDR3 DNA: TGTGCCTGGAAATCTAGCGGGAGGGAGACCCAGTACTTC

V gene: TRBV4-2
clone size: -
J gene: TRBJ1-2
D gene: -
CDR3 protein: CASSQVTGNGYTF
CDR3 DNA: TGTGCCAGCAGCCAAGTCACAGGGAATGGCTACACCTTC

V gene: TRBV5-1
clone size: -
J gene: TRBJ2-6
D gene: TRBD1
CDR3 protein: CASTGQGAGANVLTF
CDR3 DNA: TGCGCCAGCACCGGACAGGGGGCTGGGGCCAACGTCCTGACTTTC

V gene: TRBV30
clone size: -
J gene: TRBJ2-1
D gene: -
CDR3 protein: CAWSIGGAYNEQFF
CDR3 DNA: TGTGCCTGGAGTATAGGGGGAGCCTACAATGAGCAGTTCTTC

V gene: TRBV5-6
clone size: -
J gene: TRBJ1-2
D gene: TRBD1
CDR3 protein: CASSQRQGGSYGYTF
CDR3 DNA: TGTGCCAGCAGCCAAAGACAGGGGGGGAGCTATGGCTACACCTTC

V gene: TRBV5-6
clone size: once
J gene: TRBJ2-3
D gene: TRBD2
CDR3 protein: CASSLGLAGDTQYF
CDR3 DNA: TGTGCCAGCAGCTTGGGGCTAGCGGGAGATACGCAGTATTTT

V gene: TRBV6-1
clone size: -
J gene: TRBJ2-7
D gene: TRBD1
CDR3 protein: CASSPTGDEQYF
CDR3 DNA: TGTGCCAGCAGCCCGACAGGGGACGAGCAGTACTTC

V gene: TRBV7-2
clone size: once
J gene: TRBJ2-1
D gene: TRBD1
CDR3 protein: CASSLGQGANEQFF
CDR3 DNA: TGTGCCAGCAGCTTGGGACAGGGGGCCAATGAGCAGTTCTTC

V gene: TRBV7-9
clone size: once
J gene: TRBJ2-2
D gene: TRBD1
CDR3 protein: CASSRTGHGPGELFF
CDR3 DNA: TGTGCCAGCAGCCGGACAGGGCACGGACCCGGGGAGCTGTTTTTT

V gene: TRBV7-7
clone size: -
J gene: TRBJ2-2
D gene: -
CDR3 protein: CASSLSTGELFF
CDR3 DNA: TGTGCTAGCAGCTTAAGCACCGGGGAGCTGTTTTTT

V gene: TRBV4-2
clone size: few
J gene: TRBJ2-1
D gene: -
CDR3 protein: CASSQDLYNEQFF
CDR3 DNA: TGTGCCAGCAGCCAAGATTTGTACAATGAGCAGTTCTTC

V gene: TRBV6-5
clone size: -
J gene: TRBJ1-1
D gene: -
CDR3 protein: CASSWSFDTEAFF
CDR3 DNA: TGTGCCAGCAGTTGGAGTTTTGACACTGAAGCTTTCTTT

V gene: TRBV6-6
clone size: -
J gene: TRBJ2-7
D gene: -
CDR3 protein: CASLDLNYEQYF
CDR3 DNA: TGTGCCAGCTTGGACTTAAACTACGAGCAGTACTTC

V gene: TRBV19
clone size: -
J gene: TRBJ2-5
D gene: -
CDR3 protein: CASGKGWDETQYF
CDR3 DNA: TGTGCCAGTGGCAAGGGTTGGGACGAGACCCAGTACTTC

V gene: TRBV29-1
clone size: -
J gene: TRBJ2-2
D gene: -
CDR3 protein: CSVAQTNTGELFF
CDR3 DNA: TGCAGCGTTGCACAGACAAACACCGGGGAGCTGTTTTTT

V gene: TRBV5-8
clone size: once
J gene: TRBJ2-6
D gene: -
CDR3 protein: CASSFEGNVLTF
CDR3 DNA: TGTGCCAGCAGCTTCGAGGGTAACGTCCTGACTTTC

V gene: TRBV14
clone size: -
J gene: TRBJ2-1
D gene: -
CDR3 protein: CASSQDRVSGEEQFF
CDR3 DNA: TGTGCCAGCAGCCAAGATCGGGTGTCTGGTGAGGAGCAGTTCTTC

V gene: TRBV4-1
clone size: -
J gene: TRBJ1-6
D gene: -
CDR3 protein: CASSQVEGRYNSPLHF
CDR3 DNA: TGCGCCAGCAGCCAAGTTGAGGGACGATATAATTCACCCCTCCACTTT